This TCR beta chain originates from a study of identifying expanded T cells in peripheral blood. Study-wide points: Variance in clone template counts between roughly two-week samples significantly increased with total template count across all healthy donors.

Healthy donors had no documented immune events, such as infections, while sampled. The data were produced by immunoSEQ multiplex PCR, yet TCRdb's version contains in-frame clones alone and is incomplete. Seen here are about 91,000 clones, 88% observed once, and the top ten hold approximately 4%. As regards this clone: The antigen is unknown.

Trimming cost V 6 bases and J 4 bases, with 20 bases left between them. Germline V CDR1 and CDR2: MDHEN, SYDVKM. The CDR3 is 16 amino acids. This chain connects TRBV28 to TRBJ2-3, with a tentative D call TRBD2 (6 bases). Sequenced sample: blood. The TCR comes from a person aged 18 to 69 in good health. The CDR3 bases are TGTGCCAGCAGGACGCTAGCGTCGGTCCCACCAGATACGCAGTATTTT. As protein: CASRTLASVPPDTQYF.